Below, 21 T cell receptor beta chains from the same sample are listed, as sequenced in a study of shared T cell receptors in the human thymus. Generated by immunoSEQ multiplex PCR, the TCRdb table keeps only in-frame clones and is missing some. Here the sample spans around 730,000 clones, 80% to 90% being singletons. These sequences were also reported in another study, on human thymus T cells.

Sequencing was done on a sample of thymocytes. The origin of the receptors is a girl less than two years old with a congenital heart defect.

The rearrangement links TRBV10-3 to TRBJ2-2; TRBD2 matches at 10 bases. The trim removed 3 bases at V and 6 bases at J, leaving 13 bases unmatched. This CDR3 spans 18 amino acids. From germline, CDR1 is ENHRY and CDR2 SYGVKD. CDR3 in amino acids: CAISDNPLAGDPAGELFF. CDR3 in DNA: TGTGCCATCAGTGATAACCCCCTAGCGGGGGACCCAGCCGGGGAGCTGTTTTTT.

The genes are TRBV5-8 and TRBJ1-4; no clear D gene. CDR1 and CDR2 from the germline V gene are SGHTS and YDEGEE. Deletions cut 0 bases from V and 4 bases from J, with 13 bases between. CDR3 length: 16 amino acids. CDR3 nucleotide sequence: TGTGCCAGCAGCTTGGGTAGTAGGAGGTTTAATGAAAAACTGTTTTTT. Encoded protein: CASSLGSRRFNEKLFF.

The V call is TRBV18, the J call TRBJ1-1; D call uncertain. The CDR3 is 12 amino acids. Germline V gene sequence: CDR1 KGHSH, CDR2 LQKENI. Trimming pared 3 bases from V and 4 bases from J, leaving 6 bases between. CDR3 DNA sequence: TGTGCCAGCTCACCGAGCACCACTGAAGCTTTCTTT. It codes for CASSPSTTEAFF.

This chain connects TRBV19 to TRBJ2-3; unclear D gene. CDR3 length: 13 amino acids. Germline assignment: CDR1 LNHDA and CDR2 SQIVND (reference sequence). V was trimmed by 6 bases and J by 1 base, leaving 8 bases between them. This CDR3 is CASRPTCTDTQYF. The DNA for the CDR3 is TGTGCCAGTAGGCCGACTTGCACAGATACGCAGTATTTT.

This clone was seen once. J is TRBJ1-1 and V is TRBV6-5; D uncertain. CDR3 length: 13 residues. V was pared by 6 bases and J by 4 bases, with 12 bases between. Germline lookup yields CDR1 MNHEY and CDR2 SVGAGI. CDR3 DNA: TGTGCCAGCAGCCCAATCTTGAGCACTGAAGCTTTCTTT. Translated, it gives CASSPILSTEAFF.

This clone has just one count. V usage is TRBV29-1 and J usage is TRBJ2-5; TRBD1 matches at 10 bases. J lost 4 bases, V lost 5 bases, and 10 bases had no gene match. The CDR3 is made up of 15 amino acids. The germline V gene encodes CDR1 SQVTM and CDR2 ANQGSEA. The CDR3 DNA is TGCAGCGTTCAGACAGGGGGCGCATCCCGAGAGACCCAGTACTTC. This translates into CSVQTGGASRETQYF.

The chain recombines TRBV18 with TRBJ2-5, with TRBD1 matching over 8 bases. V gave up 6 bases and J gave up 4 bases; unmatched junction bases: 10. The CDR3 has 15 residues. Germline loops: CDR1 KGHSH, CDR2 LQKENI. The CDR3 DNA follows: TGTGCCAGCTCCCGAAGACAGGGGCGTGTAGAGACCCAGTACTTC. This gives the protein CASSRRQGRVETQYF.

The chain carries TRBV29-1 and TRBJ1-2; the match to TRBD1 covers 9 bases. The CDR3 loop spans 13 amino acids. Germline V gene lookup returns CDR1 SQVTM and CDR2 ANQGSEA. V was clipped by 6 bases and J by 7 bases; unmatched bases: 9. CDR3 region: CSVQTGGQGGYTF. The CDR3 DNA follows: TGCAGCGTCCAAACCGGGGGACAGGGTGGCTACACCTTC.

The V call is TRBV7-9, the J call TRBJ1-5; 7 positions agree with TRBD1. CDR3 size: 19 residues. V was clipped by 3 bases and J by 0 bases; unmatched bases: 14. Germline CDR1 and CDR2: SEHNR and FQNEAQ (reference sequence). Written as DNA, the CDR3 is TGTGCCAGCAGCTTTCACCGGGACAGACAAGGCCATAGCAATCAGCCCCAGCATTTT. Its protein is CASSFHRDRQGHSNQPQHF.

The CDR3, as DNA: TGTGCCAGCAGTACGGGACAGGGAATAACTAATGAAAAACTGTTTTTT. It is translated as CASSTGQGITNEKLFF. The chain joins TRBV6-6 to TRBJ1-4, with 9 bases aligning to TRBD1. The CDR3 has 16 amino acids. From germline, CDR1 is MNHNY and CDR2 SVGAGI (reference sequence). The trim removed 5 bases at V and 1 base at J, leaving 5 bases unmatched.

This chain links TRBV9 with TRBJ2-7, with 10 positions matching TRBD2. With V trimmed by 2 bases and J by 4 bases, 3 bases remained unmatched. Germline V gene lookup returns CDR1 SGDLS and CDR2 YYNGEE. The CDR3 totals 14 residues. This CDR3 reads CASSVGAGGYEQYF. The DNA of the CDR3 is TGTGCCAGCAGCGTCGGAGCGGGGGGGTACGAGCAGTACTTC.

This chain joins TRBV18 and TRBJ1-5; 10 bases are a match to TRBD1. This CDR3 region has 15 residues. Germline V gene sequence: CDR1 KGHSH, CDR2 LQKENI. J gave up 4 bases and V 3 bases, and 3 bases lay outside the gene matches. This CDR3 is CASSPGTGANQPQHF. CDR3 DNA: TGTGCCAGCTCACCTGGGACAGGGGCAAATCAGCCCCAGCATTTT.

The rearrangement joins TRBV5-5 to TRBJ1-1, with 9 bases matching TRBD1. There are 17 residues in the CDR3. The germline V gene encodes CDR1 SGHKS and CDR2 YYEKEE (reference sequence). Trimming took 3 bases from V and 6 from J; bases not matched to a gene: 15. The DNA of the CDR3 is TGTGCCAGCAGCTCTCAGACAGGGGGGGACACTCAGCCTGAAGCTTTCTTT. Amino acid sequence: CASSSQTGGDTQPEAFF.

V is TRBV5-5 and J is TRBJ1-1, with D unresolved. The CDR3 has 16 amino acids. The germline V gene encodes CDR1 SGHKS and CDR2 YYEKEE (reference sequence). V lost 6 bases, J lost 0 bases, and 18 bases lay in between. The CDR3 coding sequence is TGTGCCAGCATTGTGGGAGGTATGCTCATGAACACTGAAGCTTTCTTT. Translating it yields CASIVGGMLMNTEAFF.

In its sample, this clone was seen a few times. The chain recombines TRBV4-1 with TRBJ2-2; possibly TRBD1 for D (6 bases). The CDR3 runs 18 residues. The germline V and J ends were trimmed by 0 bases and 4 bases, with 18 bases remaining between them. Per the germline V gene, CDR1 is MGHRA and CDR2 is YSYEKL. CDR3 sequence reads: CASSQDPIDRTGTGELFF. Here the CDR3 DNA reads TGCGCCAGCAGCCAAGATCCAATAGACAGGACGGGCACCGGGGAGCTGTTTTTT.

This clone turned up a few times. V usage is TRBV28 and J usage is TRBJ1-6; D uncertain. Germline V lookup: CDR1 MDHEN, CDR2 SYDVKM. The V and J ends lost 3 bases and 9 bases respectively, with 15 bases between them. The CDR3 is 15 amino acids. For the CDR3, the DNA is TGTGCCAGCAGTTTGGGAGGGTTAAACGGTTCACCCCTCCACTTT. This codes for CASSLGGLNGSPLHF.

The chain carries TRBV11-3 and TRBJ2-1; 7 nucleotides agree with TRBD2. V lost 1 base and J lost 4; bases outside the gene matches: 10. CDR1 is SGHNT and CDR2 is YENEEA in the germline V gene. The length of the CDR3 is 17 residues. The CDR3 bases are TGTGCCAGCAGCTTAGTAAGGAGTAGCGGGCCGTACAATGAGCAGTTCTTC. Translated, it gives CASSLVRSSGPYNEQFF.

The V and J genes are TRBV7-9 and TRBJ1-4; D ambiguous. The CDR3 consists of 13 residues. Germline CDR1 reads SEHNR; CDR2 reads FQNEAQ (reference sequence). The V gene lost 4 bases and the J gene lost 8 bases, with 11 bases spanning the gap. This CDR3 is CASSSPGGEKLFF. As DNA, the CDR3 is TGTGCCAGCAGCTCCCCAGGTGGCGAAAAACTGTTTTTT.

V usage is TRBV4-2 and J usage is TRBJ2-2, with D possibly matching TRBD1 (5 bases). The germline V and J ends were trimmed by 0 bases and 0 bases, with 23 bases remaining between them. CDR3 length: 21 residues. The germline V gene encodes CDR1 LGHNA and CDR2 YNFKEQ. The CDR3 bases are TGTGCCAGCAGCCAAGATTTTGGTAGCATATGGGGCCTACCGAACACCGGGGAGCTGTTTTTT. Protein: CASSQDFGSIWGLPNTGELFF.

This chain uses TRBV7-9 with TRBJ1-4; D perhaps matches TRBD1 (6 bases). CDR1 is SEHNR and CDR2 is FQNEAQ in the germline V gene (reference sequence). V lost 2 bases, J lost 8 bases, and 24 bases lay in between. The CDR3 spans 18 residues. The CDR3 nucleotides read TGTGCCAGCAGCTTATGGAGATTTACAGGGACCGATGGCGAAAAACTGTTTTTT. Translated, it gives CASSLWRFTGTDGEKLFF.

The J gene is TRBJ1-3, the V gene TRBV7-9; D is undetermined. V was trimmed by 8 bases and J by 4 bases, leaving 6 bases between them. Germline V CDR1 and CDR2: SEHNR, FQNEAQ (reference sequence). The CDR3 extends over 11 amino acids. The CDR3 nucleotides are TGTGCCAGCGCGGGGGGAAACACCATATATTTT. As protein: CASAGGNTIYF.